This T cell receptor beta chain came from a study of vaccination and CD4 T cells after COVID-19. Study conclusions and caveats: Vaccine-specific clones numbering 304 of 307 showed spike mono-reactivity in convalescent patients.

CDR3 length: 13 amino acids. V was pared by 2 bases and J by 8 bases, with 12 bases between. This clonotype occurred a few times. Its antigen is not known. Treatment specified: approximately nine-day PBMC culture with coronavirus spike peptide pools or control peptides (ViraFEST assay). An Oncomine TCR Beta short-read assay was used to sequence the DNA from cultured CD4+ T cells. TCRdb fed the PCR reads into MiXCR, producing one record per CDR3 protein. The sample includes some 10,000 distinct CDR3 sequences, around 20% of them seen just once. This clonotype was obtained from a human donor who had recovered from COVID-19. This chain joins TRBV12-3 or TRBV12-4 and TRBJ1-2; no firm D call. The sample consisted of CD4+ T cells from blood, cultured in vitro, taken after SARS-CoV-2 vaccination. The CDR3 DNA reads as TGTGCCAGCAGTTTATGGGGAGATGGCGGCTACACCTTC. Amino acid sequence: CASSLWGDGGYTF.